The entry that follows covers one T cell receptor beta chain sequence. The source of the sample is a study of blood T cell repertoires in COVID-19. The overall study: Nucleic acid was either cDNA or gDNA, and it came from T cells, B-cell-depleted T cells, or PBMCs.

Germline CDR1 is SGDLS and CDR2 is YYNGEE. Trimming at V came to 0 bases and at J to 3 bases, leaving 8 bases not matched to a gene. This CDR3 is built from 17 residues. Per the original data handling: Nucleated cell number was recorded as an estimate derived from reference gene primer amplification. Sequenced by immunoSEQ multiplex PCR; TCRdb stores in-frame clones only, minus some. D and trimming come from the DNA, and the V and J calls and clone size come from that table. In the table there are about 73,000 clones, about four fifths of which are singletons. The source of this sequence is a woman between 55 and 75 years old with acute or convalescent COVID-19. Sequenced material: peripheral blood. This chain joins TRBV9 and TRBJ1-3, with 8 bases lining up with TRBD1. The chain's CDR3 is CASSVDLGRGLGNTIYF. CDR3 DNA: TGTGCCAGCAGCGTAGATTTAGGCAGGGGGCTTGGAAACACCATATATTTT.